This TCR beta chain was profiled in a study of blood T cells in healthy people across ages. Findings and caveats of the study: No conclusive comparison of naive versus antigen-experienced cells was possible with unsorted PBMCs.

Through a sample-barcoded 5' primer and a J-beta primer mix, a second PCR was run for roughly 7 to 12 cycles. Tagging of each cDNA molecule was performed by a template-switch adaptor with 12 random nucleotides. TCRdb ran MiXCR on the 5' RACE reads and lists one entry per CDR3 protein. This table holds roughly 1.9 million distinct CDR3 sequences, about two fifths found once. Trimming pared 8 bases from V and 1 base from J, leaving 8 bases between. Germline CDR1 and CDR2: SNHLY and FYNNEI. The CDR3 totals 12 residues. Every sample gave at least 6 micrograms of total RNA when it was extracted. About this clonotype itself: The antigen remains unidentified.

The V call is TRBV2, the J call TRBJ2-5, with no clear D. The sequence was obtained from a human donor in good health. What was sequenced was blood. The CDR3 protein is CASCYTQETQYF. The CDR3 bases are TGTGCCAGCTGCTACACCCAAGAGACCCAGTACTTC.